The 27 T cell receptor beta chains below all came from one sample that was sequenced in a study of T cells in narcolepsy. The method was immunoSEQ multiplex PCR; TCRdb's version includes in-frame clones alone and lacks a portion of them. The sample records approximately 32,000 clones, about 90% being singletons. The sequencing input was CD45RA- memory CD4+ T cells from PBMCs. The receptors originated from a human donor with narcolepsy.

The chain joins TRBV4-3 to TRBJ1-1, with a tentative D call TRBD1 (5 bases). The CDR3 has 14 residues. The V end lost 0 bases, the J end lost 8 bases, and 13 bases lay between the germline ends. The germline V gene encodes CDR1 LGHNA and CDR2 YSLEER. The chain's CDR3 is CASSQDFSGREAFF. As DNA, the CDR3 is TGCGCCAGCAGCCAAGATTTTTCGGGGCGCGAAGCTTTCTTT.

This clone was found once. This chain uses TRBV5-1 with TRBJ2-6; 14 positions agree with TRBD2. Germline trimming cut 4 bases from V and 3 bases from J; bases unmatched to any gene: 6. This CDR3 is 18 amino acids long. In germline, CDR1 is SGHRS, CDR2 YFSETQ. CDR3 amino acids: CASSGGLAGAVGANVLTF. The CDR3, as DNA: TGCGCCAGCAGCGGGGGACTAGCGGGGGCTGTTGGGGCCAACGTCCTGACTTTC. Full variable domain (missing parts from reference TRBV5-1 and TRBJ2-6): KAGVTQTPRYLIKTRGQQVTLSCSPISGHRSVSWYQQTPGQGLQFLFEYFSETQRNKGNFPGRFSGRQFSNSRSEMNVSTLELGDSALYLCASSGGLAGAVGANVLTFGAGSRLTVL.

V gene TRBV4-3 combines with J gene TRBJ2-1, with TRBD2 matching over 9 bases. The CDR3 runs 17 residues. The V segment lost 0 bases and the J segment 10 bases; nucleotides outside the gene matches: 13. Germline CDR1 reads LGHNA; CDR2 reads YSLEER. The CDR3 nucleotides read TGCGCCAGCAGCCAAGATGCGGGAGGGCCCCCATTTGGAGAGCAGTTCTTC. Amino acid sequence: CASSQDAGGPPFGEQFF.

The genes are TRBV7-2 and TRBJ2-1; tentatively, D is TRBD2 (6 bases). Trimming stripped 5 bases from V and 5 bases from J, with 13 bases between. The CDR3 sequence is 14 residues long. Germline assignment: CDR1 SGHTA and CDR2 FQGNSA. The DNA for the CDR3 is TGTGCCAGCAGCCGGGCGGGAAAGCACAATGAGCAGTTCTTC. Protein: CASSRAGKHNEQFF. Together with reference TRBV7-2 and TRBJ2-1, the CDR3 gives the full variable domain: GAGVSQSPSNKVTEKGKDVELRCDPISGHTALYWYRQSLGQGLEFLIYFQGNSAPDKSGLPSDRFSAERTGGSVSTLTIQRTQQEDSAVYLCASSRAGKHNEQFFGPGTRLTVL.

J is TRBJ2-5 and V is TRBV21-1; the D call TRBD2 from the table was never checked on the DNA. TRBV21-1 is classified as a pseudogene. The CDR3 is 12 amino acids. The CDR3 DNA reads TGTGCCAGCATGTCGAGGCTAGAGACCCAGTACTTC. Its translation: CASMSRLETQYF.

The V and J genes are TRBV30 and TRBJ1-2; unclear D gene. This CDR3 has 12 residues. The V end lost 2 bases, the J end lost 1 base, and 5 bases lay between the germline ends. The germline gives CDR1 GTSNPN, CDR2 SVGIG (reference sequence). CDR3 coding DNA: TGTGCCTGGAGTCTGGATAACTATGGCTACACCTTC. Protein: CAWSLDNYGYTF.

The chain links TRBV29-1 to TRBJ1-1; 9 positions agree with TRBD1. The ends lost 8 bases at V and 3 bases at J; junction bases unmatched: 4. Germline V gene sequence: CDR1 SQVTM, CDR2 ANQGSEA. There are 12 residues in the CDR3. As DNA, the CDR3 is TGCAGCACGACAGGGGGATACACTGAAGCTTTCTTT. It encodes CSTTGGYTEAFF.

This clone was seen a few times. The chain is built from TRBV30 and TRBJ1-1, with a possible D match to TRBD1 (5 bases). The CDR3 has 12 amino acids. The V and J ends lost 4 bases and 3 bases respectively, with 9 bases between them. Germline V CDR1 and CDR2: GTSNPN, SVGIG (reference sequence). Here the CDR3 reads CAWTQDHTEAFF. CDR3 DNA: TGTGCCTGGACACAGGACCACACTGAAGCTTTCTTT.

This clone showed up just once. This chain connects TRBV28 to TRBJ1-4; perhaps TRBD1 as D (5 bases). The CDR3 sequence is 15 residues long. CDR1 and CDR2 (germline): MDHEN, SYDVKM. The V end lost 6 bases, the J end lost 3 bases, and 14 bases lay between the germline ends. The CDR3 sequence is CASSSPTAANEKLFF. As DNA, the CDR3 is TGTGCCAGCAGCTCTCCGACAGCGGCTAATGAAAAACTGTTTTTT. The full variable domain, in which reference TRBV28 and TRBJ1-4 provide the parts outside the CDR3, is DVKVTQSSRYLVKRTGEKVFLECVQDMDHENMFWYRQDPGLGLRLIYFSYDVKMKEKGDIPEGYSVSREKKERFSLILESASTNQTSMYLCASSSPTAANEKLFFGSGTQLSVL.

In its sample, this clone was seen a few times. The V call is TRBV6-5, the J call TRBJ1-2; TRBD1 aligns across 9 bases. Germline CDR1 and CDR2: MNHEY and SVGAGI. The CDR3 loop spans 14 amino acids. J lost 8 bases, V lost 6 bases, and 10 bases had no gene match. CDR3 amino acids: CASSFRTGAGGYTF. CDR3 coding DNA: TGTGCCAGCAGCTTCCGGACAGGGGCAGGAGGCTACACCTTC.

There are a few counts of this clone. This chain links TRBV7-2 with TRBJ1-1; 10 bases agree with TRBD1. V was pared by 5 bases and J by 4 bases, with 4 bases of the junction left unmatched. The CDR3 covers 14 residues. CDR1 and CDR2 from the germline V gene are SGHTA and FQGNSA. The CDR3 nucleotides are TGTGCCAGCAGCCGGGACAGGGGTTTCACTGAAGCTTTCTTT. Residues: CASSRDRGFTEAFF.

The V gene is TRBV11-2, the J gene TRBJ2-3, with 7 bases identical to TRBD2. Per the germline V gene, CDR1 is SGHAT and CDR2 is FQNNGV. This CDR3 is built from 15 residues. Losses at the gene ends were 1 base for V and 4 bases for J; bases not matched to a gene: 5. This CDR3 reads CASSLVTSKSDTQYF. As DNA, the CDR3 is TGTGCCAGCAGCTTAGTGACTAGCAAATCAGATACGCAGTATTTT.

The rearrangement uses TRBV9 and TRBJ2-3; D is possibly TRBD2 (6 bases). In germline, CDR1 is SGDLS, CDR2 YYNGEE. The V end was cut by 0 bases, the J end by 4 bases, with 15 bases between. This CDR3 has 16 amino acids. For the CDR3, the DNA is TGTGCCAGCAGCGTAGCGGGTGGGAGGAGGGCAGATACGCAGTATTTT. This codes for CASSVAGGRRADTQYF.

The table lists this clone with a few counts. This chain links TRBV5-6 with TRBJ2-1, with 11 bases aligning to TRBD1. This CDR3 has 17 amino acids. Losses at the gene ends were 3 bases for V and 3 bases for J; bases not matched to a gene: 8. The germline gives CDR1 SGHDT, CDR2 YYEEEE. The CDR3 bases are TGTGCCAGCAGCTCACTCTCGGACAGGGGGCTCTACAATGAGCAGTTCTTC. Its translation is CASSSLSDRGLYNEQFF. The variable domain in full, with the rest retrieved from reference TRBV5-6 and TRBJ2-1, is DAGVTQSPTHLIKTRGQQVTLRCSPKSGHDTVSWYQQALGQGPQFIFQYYEEEERQRGNFPDRFSGHQFPNYSSELNVNALLLGDSALYLCASSSLSDRGLYNEQFFGPGTRLTVL.

The DNA of the CDR3 is TGTGCCAGCAGTTCCCAACTCGGGCCGCGGTATGGCTACACCTTC. Protein: CASSSQLGPRYGYTF. V gene TRBV28 combines with J gene TRBJ1-2; no clear D gene. Germline V lookup: CDR1 MDHEN, CDR2 SYDVKM. This CDR3 has 15 residues. V lost 4 bases, J lost 5 bases, and 17 bases lay in between.

This clone is a singleton in its sample. This chain connects TRBV5-1 to TRBJ2-2, with a possible D match to TRBD1 (6 bases). Germline values: CDR1 SGHRS, CDR2 YFSETQ. This CDR3 has 15 residues. Trimming shortened V by 0 bases and J by 1 base, and 7 bases separated the two germline ends. CDR3 DNA: TGCGCCAGCAGCTTGGGACAGGTGAACACCGGGGAGCTGTTTTTT. Protein: CASSLGQVNTGELFF. The entire variable domain, with the rest obtained from reference TRBV5-1 and TRBJ2-2, is as follows: KAGVTQTPRYLIKTRGQQVTLSCSPISGHRSVSWYQQTPGQGLQFLFEYFSETQRNKGNFPGRFSGRQFSNSRSEMNVSTLELGDSALYLCASSLGQVNTGELFFGEGSRLTVL.

In regard to this clone: A junction boundary mismatches the germline segment, possibly from a read error. The CDR3: CASRLGRQGYGYTF. In DNA, the CDR3 is TGTGCCAGCAGGTTGGGCCGACAGGGGTATGGCTACACCTTC. The chain combines TRBV5-5 with TRBJ1-2, with 8 bases that match TRBD1. Per the germline V gene, CDR1 is SGHKS and CDR2 is YYEKEE (reference sequence). This CDR3 has 14 amino acids.

The chain uses TRBV5-6 and TRBJ2-7, with TRBD2 matching over 7 bases. The germline V gene has CDR1 SGHDT and CDR2 YYEEEE. V was pared by 4 bases and J by 0 bases, with 1 base of the junction left unmatched. The CDR3 contains 13 residues. CDR3 DNA: TGTGCCAGCAGCCCTAGCGGCTCCTACGAGCAGTACTTC. It specifies CASSPSGSYEQYF.

The V call is TRBV6-1, the J call TRBJ1-2; D is ambiguous. Deletions cut 3 bases from V and 6 bases from J, with 8 bases between. The CDR3 has 12 residues. CDR1 is MNHNS, CDR2 SASEGT, per germline. CDR3 coding DNA: TGTGCCAGCAGTGATCGTCCCAATGGCTACACCTTC. Translated: CASSDRPNGYTF.

This clone was seen a single time. The chain is built from TRBV15 and TRBJ1-4; possibly TRBD1 for D (5 bases). Germline V CDR1 and CDR2: LNHNV, YYDKDF (reference sequence). V lost 5 bases and J 7 bases, leaving 14 bases between the germline ends. This CDR3 has 14 residues. CDR3: CATSPGTGGEKLFF. As DNA, the CDR3 is TGTGCCACCAGCCCTGGCACGGGGGGTGAAAAACTGTTTTTT.

V usage is TRBV6-5 and J usage is TRBJ2-7; 10 nucleotides agree with TRBD1. The V gene end was trimmed by 2 bases and the J gene end by 4 bases; junction bases not matched to a gene: 2. The CDR3 is 14 residues long. Germline-derived CDR1 and CDR2 are MNHEY and SVGAGI. CDR3 in amino acids: CASSYDRGPYEQYF. The CDR3 DNA reads TGTGCCAGCAGTTACGACAGGGGGCCGTACGAGCAGTACTTC.

The CDR3 coding sequence is TGTGCCAGCAGAGAGGTAGCGGGGGCGAGGATAGATACGCAGTATTTT. Translating it yields CASREVAGARIDTQYF. This chain uses TRBV28 with TRBJ2-3, with 9 bases matching TRBD2. Germline V CDR1 and CDR2: MDHEN, SYDVKM. CDR3 size: 16 residues. Losses at the gene ends were 6 bases for V and 5 bases for J; bases not matched to a gene: 12.

V usage is TRBV5-1 and J usage is TRBJ2-7; maybe TRBD2 (6 bases). Germline CDR1 is SGHRS and CDR2 is YFSETQ. The CDR3 length is 15 residues. V was pared by 7 bases and J by 5 bases, with 22 bases between. The CDR3: CASHSGIGSPHEQYF. CDR3 DNA: TGCGCCAGCCATTCAGGTATCGGGAGTCCCCACGAGCAGTACTTC.

The rearrangement joins TRBV27 to TRBJ1-6; 7 bases match TRBD1. Losses at the gene ends were 2 bases for V and 8 bases for J; bases not matched to a gene: 6. Germline CDR1 and CDR2: MNHEY and SMNVEV (reference sequence). This CDR3 is built from 15 residues. CDR3 sequence (DNA): TGTGCCAGCAGTTTACGTGCAGGGGGAGATTCACCCCTCCACTTT. Its protein product is CASSLRAGGDSPLHF.

V and J are TRBV2 and TRBJ1-4, with 7 nucleotides matching TRBD1. From germline, CDR1 is SNHLY and CDR2 FYNNEI. The J segment lost 7 bases and the V segment lost 6 bases, leaving 8 bases of the junction unmatched. CDR3 length: 14 amino acids. The CDR3 DNA is TGTGCCAGCAGAGGGGGCAGGGGTCGTGAAAAACTGTTTTTT. Encoded protein: CASRGGRGREKLFF.

The rearrangement links TRBV11-1 to TRBJ2-7, with 9 bases identical to TRBD1. The CDR3 loop spans 16 amino acids. Trimming at V came to 2 bases and at J to 2 bases, leaving 7 bases not matched to a gene. CDR1 is SGHAT and CDR2 is FQDESV in the germline V gene (reference sequence). The CDR3 coding sequence is TGTGCCAGCAGCTTACAAGGCGGGACAGGGACCTACGAGCAGTACTTC. Amino acid sequence: CASSLQGGTGTYEQYF.

Here the CDR3 DNA reads TGTGCCAGCAGCCCAGAAGGGGGACTCTCTGGAAACACCATATATTTT. Protein sequence: CASSPEGGLSGNTIYF. This rearrangement joins TRBV11-2 to TRBJ1-3; tentative D call: TRBD1 (6 bases). This CDR3 is 16 amino acids long. V dropped 5 bases and J dropped 0 bases, with 14 bases sitting between them. CDR1 and CDR2 from the germline V gene are SGHAT and FQNNGV.